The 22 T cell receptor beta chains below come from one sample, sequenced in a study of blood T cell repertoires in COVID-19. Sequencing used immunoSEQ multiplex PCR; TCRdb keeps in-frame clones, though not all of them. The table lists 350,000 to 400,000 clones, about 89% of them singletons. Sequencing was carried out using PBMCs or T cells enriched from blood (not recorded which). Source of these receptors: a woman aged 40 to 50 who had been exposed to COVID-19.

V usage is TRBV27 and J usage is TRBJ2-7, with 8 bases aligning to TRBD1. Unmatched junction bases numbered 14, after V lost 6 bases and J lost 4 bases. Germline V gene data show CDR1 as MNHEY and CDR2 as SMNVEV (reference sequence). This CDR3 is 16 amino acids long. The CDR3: CASSHPGQGNWYEQYF. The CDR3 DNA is TGTGCCAGCAGCCACCCTGGACAGGGTAATTGGTACGAGCAGTACTTC.

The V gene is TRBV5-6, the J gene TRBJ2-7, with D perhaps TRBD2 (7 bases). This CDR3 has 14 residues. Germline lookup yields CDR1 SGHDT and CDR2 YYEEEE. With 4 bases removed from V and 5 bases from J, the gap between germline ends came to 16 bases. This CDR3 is CASSPWAGAHEQYF. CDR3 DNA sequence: TGTGCCAGCAGCCCCTGGGCGGGGGCCCACGAGCAGTACTTC.

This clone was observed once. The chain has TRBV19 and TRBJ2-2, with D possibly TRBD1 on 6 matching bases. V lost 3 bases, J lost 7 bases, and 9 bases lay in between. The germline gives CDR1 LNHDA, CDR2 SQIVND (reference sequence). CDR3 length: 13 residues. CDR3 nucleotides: TGTGCCAGTAGTATTGGGGGCATCGGGGAGCTGTTTTTT. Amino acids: CASSIGGIGELFF.

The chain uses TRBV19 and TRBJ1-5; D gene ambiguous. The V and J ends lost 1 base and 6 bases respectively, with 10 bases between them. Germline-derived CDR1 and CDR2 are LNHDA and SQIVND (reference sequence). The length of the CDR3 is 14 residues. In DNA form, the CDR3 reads TGTGCCAGTAGTATAGTTCTGGGGAGTCAGCCCCAGCATTTT. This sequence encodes CASSIVLGSQPQHF.

The CDR3 loop reads CASAHSWVGEAFF. CDR3 sequence (DNA): TGTGCTAGTGCCCATTCATGGGTCGGGGAAGCTTTCTTT. This chain links TRBV12-5 with TRBJ1-1; D is unclear. The CDR3 extends over 13 amino acids. Trimming took 7 bases from V and 8 from J, leaving 17 bases between them. Germline V lookup: CDR1 LGHNT, CDR2 FRNRAP.

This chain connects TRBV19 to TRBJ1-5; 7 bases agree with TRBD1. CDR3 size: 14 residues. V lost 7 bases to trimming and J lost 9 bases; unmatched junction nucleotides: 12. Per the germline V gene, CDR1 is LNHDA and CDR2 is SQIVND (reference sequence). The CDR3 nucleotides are TGTGCCAGTACCCGGACAGGCCGCATTGGGCCCCAGCATTTT. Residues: CASTRTGRIGPQHF.

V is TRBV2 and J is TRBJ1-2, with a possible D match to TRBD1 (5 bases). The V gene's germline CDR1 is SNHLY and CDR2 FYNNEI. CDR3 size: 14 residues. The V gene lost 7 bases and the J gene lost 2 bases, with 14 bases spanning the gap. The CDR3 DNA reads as TGTGCCAGCAAAGAACCCGACAGCAACTATGGCTACACCTTC. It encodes CASKEPDSNYGYTF.

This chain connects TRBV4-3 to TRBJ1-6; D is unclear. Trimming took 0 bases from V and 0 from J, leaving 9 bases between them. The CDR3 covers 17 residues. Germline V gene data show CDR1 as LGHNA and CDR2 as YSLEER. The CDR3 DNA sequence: TGCGCCAGCAGCCAAGATCCGTGGAGCTCCTATAATTCACCCCTCCACTTT. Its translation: CASSQDPWSSYNSPLHF.

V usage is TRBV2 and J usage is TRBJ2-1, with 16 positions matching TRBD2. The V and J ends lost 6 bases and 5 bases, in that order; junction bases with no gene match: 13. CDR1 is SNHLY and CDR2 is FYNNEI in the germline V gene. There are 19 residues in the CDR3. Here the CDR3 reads CASRGLGLAGGVINNEQFF. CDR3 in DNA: TGTGCCAGCAGGGGACTGGGACTAGCGGGAGGGGTAATCAACAATGAGCAGTTCTTC.

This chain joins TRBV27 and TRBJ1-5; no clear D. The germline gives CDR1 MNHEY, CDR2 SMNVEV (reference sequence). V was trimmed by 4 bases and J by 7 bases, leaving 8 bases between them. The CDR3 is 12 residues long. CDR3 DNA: TGTGCCAGCAGTTCAGGAGGGCAGCCCCAGCATTTT. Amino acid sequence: CASSSGGQPQHF.

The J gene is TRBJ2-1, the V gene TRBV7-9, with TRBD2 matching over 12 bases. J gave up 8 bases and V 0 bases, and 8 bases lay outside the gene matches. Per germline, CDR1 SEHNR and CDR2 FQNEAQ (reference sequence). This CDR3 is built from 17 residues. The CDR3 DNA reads TGTGCCAGCAGCTTAGCTGCCCTAGCGGGAGGGCCTGATGAGCAGTTCTTC. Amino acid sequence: CASSLAALAGGPDEQFF. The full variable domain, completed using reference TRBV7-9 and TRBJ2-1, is DTGVSQNPRHKITKRGQNVTFRCDPISEHNRLYWYRQTLGQGPEFLTYFQNEAQLEKSRLLSDRFSAERPKGSFSTLEIQRTEQGDSAMYLCASSLAALAGGPDEQFFGPGTRLTVL.

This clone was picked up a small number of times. The CDR3 reads CASSLGGGPRGYTF. CDR3 coding DNA: TGTGCCAGCAGCTTAGGTGGGGGCCCCCGGGGCTACACCTTC. J is TRBJ1-2 and V is TRBV7-8, with a weak D call TRBD1 (6 bases). Germline-derived CDR1 and CDR2 are SGHVS and FQNEAQ. This CDR3 comprises 14 residues. V lost 1 base and J 8 bases, leaving 14 bases between the germline ends.

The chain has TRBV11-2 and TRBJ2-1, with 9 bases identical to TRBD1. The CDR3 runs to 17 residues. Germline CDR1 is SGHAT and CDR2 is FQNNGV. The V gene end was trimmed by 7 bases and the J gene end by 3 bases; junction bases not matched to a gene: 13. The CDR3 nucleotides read TGTGCCAGCATCCGTTTGGGGACAGGGCTCAGCTACAATGAGCAGTTCTTC. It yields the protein CASIRLGTGLSYNEQFF.

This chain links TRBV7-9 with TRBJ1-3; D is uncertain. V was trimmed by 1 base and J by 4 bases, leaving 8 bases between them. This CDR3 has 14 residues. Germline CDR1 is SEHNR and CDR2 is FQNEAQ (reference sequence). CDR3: CASSLVSEGNTIYF. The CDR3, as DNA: TGTGCCAGCAGCTTAGTAAGCGAGGGAAACACCATATATTTT. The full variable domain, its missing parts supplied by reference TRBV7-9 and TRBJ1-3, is DTGVSQNPRHKITKRGQNVTFRCDPISEHNRLYWYRQTLGQGPEFLTYFQNEAQLEKSRLLSDRFSAERPKGSFSTLEIQRTEQGDSAMYLCASSLVSEGNTIYFGEGSWLTVV.

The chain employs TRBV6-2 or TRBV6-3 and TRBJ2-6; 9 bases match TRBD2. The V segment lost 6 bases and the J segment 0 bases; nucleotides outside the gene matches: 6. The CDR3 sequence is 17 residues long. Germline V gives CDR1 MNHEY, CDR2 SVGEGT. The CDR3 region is CASSSSGATSGANVLTF. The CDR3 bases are TGTGCCAGCAGCTCTAGCGGGGCCACCTCTGGGGCCAACGTCCTGACTTTC.

The CDR3 sequence is CASSTTSRAGVYSNQPQHF. CDR3 DNA: TGTGCCAGCAGCACAACTTCCAGAGCCGGAGTATATAGCAATCAGCCCCAGCATTTT. The chain uses TRBV11-3 and TRBJ1-5, with unresolved D. Trimming took 5 bases from V and 0 from J, leaving 23 bases between them. This CDR3 has 19 amino acids. CDR1 SGHNT and CDR2 YENEEA come from the germline V gene.

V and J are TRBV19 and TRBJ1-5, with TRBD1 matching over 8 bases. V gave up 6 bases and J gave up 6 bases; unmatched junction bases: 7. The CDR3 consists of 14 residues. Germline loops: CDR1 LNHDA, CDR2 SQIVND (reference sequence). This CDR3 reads CASRPTGAPQPQHF. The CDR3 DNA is TGTGCCAGTAGGCCGACAGGGGCCCCTCAGCCCCAGCATTTT.

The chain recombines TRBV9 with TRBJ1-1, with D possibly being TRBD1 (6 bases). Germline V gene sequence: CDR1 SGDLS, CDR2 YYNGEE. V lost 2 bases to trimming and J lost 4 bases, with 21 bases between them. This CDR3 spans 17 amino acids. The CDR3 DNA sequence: TGTGCCAGCAGCGTTAGTGGGGGGGCTGTCACTGGCACTGAAGCTTTCTTT. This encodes CASSVSGGAVTGTEAFF.

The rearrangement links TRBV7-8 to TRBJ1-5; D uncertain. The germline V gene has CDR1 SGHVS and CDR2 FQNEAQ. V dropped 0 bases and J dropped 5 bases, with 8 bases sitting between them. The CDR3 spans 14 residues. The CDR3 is CASSLAVGDQPQHF. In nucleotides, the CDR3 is TGTGCCAGCAGCTTAGCGGTGGGAGATCAGCCCCAGCATTTT. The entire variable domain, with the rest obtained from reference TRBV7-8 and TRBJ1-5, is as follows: GAGVSQSPRYKVAKRGQDVALRCDPISGHVSLFWYQQALGQGPEFLTYFQNEAQLDKSGLPSDRFFAERPEGSVSTLKIQRTQQEDSAVYLCASSLAVGDQPQHFGDGTRLSIL.

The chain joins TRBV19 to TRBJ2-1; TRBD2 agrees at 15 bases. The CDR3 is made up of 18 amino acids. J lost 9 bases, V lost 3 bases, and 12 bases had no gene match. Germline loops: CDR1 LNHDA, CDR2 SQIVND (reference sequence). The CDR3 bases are TGTGCCAGTAGTATGGTGAAGGGGACTAGCGGGAGGTCGGGTGAGCAGTTCTTC. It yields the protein CASSMVKGTSGRSGEQFF. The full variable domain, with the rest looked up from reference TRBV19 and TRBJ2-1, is DGGITQSPKYLFRKEGQNVTLSCEQNLNHDAMYWYRQDPGQGLRLIYYSQIVNDFQKGDIAEGYSVSREKKESFPLTVTSAQKNPTAFYLCASSMVKGTSGRSGEQFFGPGTRLTVL.

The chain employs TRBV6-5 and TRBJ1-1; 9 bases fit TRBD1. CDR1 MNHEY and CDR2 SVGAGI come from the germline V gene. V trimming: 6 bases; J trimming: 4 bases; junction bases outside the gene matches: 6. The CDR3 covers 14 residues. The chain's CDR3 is CASRGTGIFTEAFF. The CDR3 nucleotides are TGTGCCAGCAGAGGGACAGGGATATTCACTGAAGCTTTCTTT.

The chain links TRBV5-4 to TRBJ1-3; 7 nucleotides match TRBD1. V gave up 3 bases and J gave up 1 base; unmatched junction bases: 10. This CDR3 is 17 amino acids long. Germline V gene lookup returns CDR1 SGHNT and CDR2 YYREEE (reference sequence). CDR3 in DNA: TGTGCCAGCAGCTCGAGGCCCCAGGGGGGATCTGGAAACACCATATATTTT. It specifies CASSSRPQGGSGNTIYF.